This TCR beta chain is from a study of T cell repertoires in cytomegalovirus infection. Study details: CMV epitopes in the study were HLA-C-restricted (recently identified) and HLA-B-restricted (well studied). Public signatures in TCR beta pointed to CMV infection and matching HLA type.

Each CDR3 protein is one row after TCRdb ran MiXCR on the reads. The sample lists approximately 280,000 distinct CDR3 sequences; 20% to 25% were seen once. Points on this clonotype: Its specificity is unknown.

General study results and limits: CMV-specific TCR beta clonotypes restricted by HLA-C were the ones dominating the ex vivo response. Summed public TCR beta family frequency identified CMV carriers bearing the relevant HLA.

CDR1 and CDR2 (germline): LGHNA, YSLEER. The CDR3 totals 15 residues. The V end was cut by 0 bases, the J end by 5 bases, with 13 bases between. The rearrangement joins TRBV4-3 to TRBJ2-5, with no clear D. This sample comprised cultured PBMCs, obtained from culture after CMV antigen stimulation. The sequence derives from a human donor in good health (CMV status not recorded). Some clones in this sample may be carry-over from other donors' samples. The CDR3 sequence is CASSQEASLLETQYF. The CDR3 nucleotides are TGCGCCAGCAGCCAAGAAGCAAGTTTATTGGAGACCCAGTACTTC.